The rows below give T cell receptor beta chains drawn from one sample of a study of blood T cells in healthy people across ages. TCRdb re-derived calls from the 5' RACE reads in MiXCR, one entry per CDR3 protein. This table has about 780,000 distinct CDR3 sequences, 25% to 30% appearing once. This sample was also put to use in a study of T cells of mothers and their children.

Sequencing was carried out using blood. These receptors all stem from a boy aged 5-17 years in good health. The conserved cysteine and the conserved F or W are not part of the CDR3 here.

v_gene	j_gene	CDR3aa
TRBV10-3	NA	AISDPGQDRTYEQY
TRBV4-3	TRBJ2-5	ASSQDFLAGLQETQY
TRBV5-1	TRBJ2-7	ASSRTSGAPYEQY
TRBV13	TRBJ2-7	ASSFPGLVGRGEQY
TRBV9	TRBJ1-1	ATRPGLANTEAF
TRBV7-2	TRBJ2-7	ASSLGASAAYEQS
TRBV10-3	TRBJ2-7	AISGPSGGTYEQY
TRBV29-1	NA	SVDGGPQETQY
TRBV6-6	TRBJ1-1	ASSYSTPQEAAF
TRBV7-2	TRBJ2-5	ASSFGGARGQETQY
TRBV25-1	TRBJ1-2	ASSEGMQNYGYT
TRBV19	TRBJ1-5	ASRGPGSNQPQH
TRBV4-2	TRBJ2-3	ASSQVGRGGDSTDTQY
TRBV9	TRBJ1-1	ASSLSGDRPISEAF
TRBV10-1	TRBJ2-5	ASSESRTSGAQETQY
TRBV2	TRBJ2-7	AASGGRGGYEQY
TRBV12-3/TRBV12-4	TRBJ1-2	ASSLAKDWYGYT
TRBV7-9	TRBJ2-7	ASSLEQGDLPEEQY
TRBV20-1	NA	SARGRGRFYEQY
TRBV3-1	TRBJ1-2	ASSPRDKLFYGYT
TRBV12-3/TRBV12-4	TRBJ1-5	ASSHRDGGGRPQH
TRBV5-4	TRBJ2-5	ASRRGKETQY
TRBV10-2	TRBJ2-1	ASSDPTGRSSYNEQF
TRBV12-3/TRBV12-4	TRBJ1-1	ASSLAKRGTEAF
TRBV29-1	TRBJ1-1	STASTLNTEAF
TRBV14	TRBJ2-3	ASSPGSSTDTQY
TRBV12-3/TRBV12-4	TRBJ2-1	ASSPAPKWNEQF
TRBV11-2	TRBJ2-5	ASSITSGQGGETQY
TRBV29-1	TRBJ2-4	SVGVSAKNIQY
TRBV6-1	TRBJ1-4	ASSETTGSNEKLF
TRBV10-3	TRBJ1-1	AISDDGYPEAF
TRBV7-9	TRBJ1-1	ASSREGDREPEAF
TRBV7-9	TRBJ1-1	ASSLAGRGLSEAF
TRBV2	TRBJ2-2	ASSARGLGSTGELF
TRBV12-3/TRBV12-4	TRBJ2-3	ASRARGTDTQY
TRBV12-3/TRBV12-4	TRBJ2-3	ASSLARGRDTQY
TRBV5-5	TRBJ2-3	ASSLGLALGTDTQY
TRBV7-2	TRBJ1-4	ASSSDRGFTEKLF
TRBV12-3/TRBV12-4	TRBJ1-2	ASSPGGSSGYGYT